This entry lists 25 T cell receptor beta chains sequenced from one sample in a study of graft-versus-host responses after intestinal transplantation. Profiling relied on immunoSEQ multiplex PCR, and the TCRdb table lists in-frame clones only, not all of them. The sample lists roughly 99,000 clones; about 82% were seen once. The input for sequencing was PBMCs, taken 255 days after intestinal transplant. These receptors all stem from a human patient who received an intestinal transplant, so some T cells may come from the graft donor.

The rearrangement links TRBV5-1 to TRBJ1-2; D call uncertain. The CDR3 covers 14 residues. CDR1 is SGHRS, CDR2 YFSETQ, per germline. V was pared by 0 bases and J by 1 base, with 7 bases between. The CDR3 sequence is CASSLGGLNYGYTF. CDR3 in DNA: TGCGCCAGCAGCTTGGGAGGACTTAACTATGGCTACACCTTC.

The V gene is TRBV10-2, the J gene TRBJ1-1; D gene unclear. The CDR3 consists of 14 residues. CDR1 is WSHSY, CDR2 SAAADI, per germline. Between the trimmed V and J ends, which lost 6 bases and 1 base, there was a span of 12 bases. CDR3 sequence (DNA): TGCGCCAGCAGAGATATGGCGAAGAACACTGAAGCTTTCTTT. It codes for CASRDMAKNTEAFF.

The chain employs TRBV28 and TRBJ2-3; the D gene is possibly TRBD2 (6 bases). From germline, CDR1 is MDHEN and CDR2 SYDVKM. Trimming pared 6 bases from V and 6 bases from J, leaving 13 bases between. The CDR3 contains 13 residues. The CDR3, as DNA: TGTGCCAGCAGGGGGGTTCGGGGGGATACGCAGTATTTT. Protein sequence: CASRGVRGDTQYF.

The chain joins TRBV6-1 to TRBJ1-5; 10 positions agree with TRBD1. The length of the CDR3 is 14 residues. Germline loops: CDR1 MNHNS, CDR2 SASEGT. With 5 bases clipped from V and 7 bases from J, the junction kept 5 bases outside the gene matches. In DNA, the CDR3 is TGTGCCAGCAGTCCTGGGACAGGGGAACAGCCCCAGCATTTT. Translation gives CASSPGTGEQPQHF.

The rearrangement uses TRBV5-1 and TRBJ2-1; 9 bases map to TRBD1. CDR1 is SGHRS, CDR2 YFSETQ, per germline. This CDR3 spans 15 amino acids. With 1 base clipped from V and 7 bases from J, the junction kept 6 bases outside the gene matches. In DNA, the CDR3 is TGCGCCAGCAGCTTGTCGGGACAGGGTGGGAATGAGCAGTTCTTC. It is translated as CASSLSGQGGNEQFF.

This clone was counted a few times. The chain recombines TRBV15 with TRBJ2-7; the D is unclear. Per the germline V gene, CDR1 is LNHNV and CDR2 is YYDKDF (reference sequence). V shed 3 bases and J shed 3 bases, with 12 bases lying between them. The CDR3 length is 14 residues. CDR3 protein: CATSRGVGYYEQYF. DNA of the CDR3: TGTGCCACCAGCAGGGGCGTGGGATACTACGAGCAGTACTTC.

This chain links TRBV5-1 with TRBJ2-4; D might be TRBD1 (8 bases). The CDR3 is made up of 13 amino acids. Germline lookup yields CDR1 SGHRS and CDR2 YFSETQ. Deletions cut 2 bases from V and 8 bases from J, with 11 bases between. CDR3 coding DNA: TGCGCCAGCAGCTTCACAGGGGGGGACATTCAGTACTTC. This encodes CASSFTGGDIQYF.

The chain is built from TRBV10-2 and TRBJ2-5; 16 bases align to TRBD2. With 5 bases clipped from V and 5 bases from J, the junction kept 14 bases outside the gene matches. This CDR3 has 19 residues. Looked up from germline, CDR1 is WSHSY and CDR2 is SAAADI. The CDR3 nucleotides are TGCGCCAGCAGTTCCGGGACTAGCGGGGGGGCCTTTGGTAGCGAGACCCAGTACTTC. Its protein product is CASSSGTSGGAFGSETQYF.

The chain carries TRBV5-6 and TRBJ2-7; 9 nucleotides align to TRBD1. V was pared by 3 bases and J by 7 bases, with 8 bases of the junction left unmatched. The CDR3 is 14 residues long. Germline values: CDR1 SGHDT, CDR2 YYEEEE. CDR3 in amino acids: CASSWRTGVREQYF. CDR3 DNA sequence: TGTGCCAGCAGCTGGCGGACAGGGGTGAGGGAGCAGTACTTC.

This sequence joins TRBV5-6 and TRBJ2-2; either TRBD1 or TRBD2 may supply D (6 bases each). The CDR3 covers 16 residues. V lost 2 bases to trimming and J lost 1 base, with 12 bases between them. The germline CDR1 and CDR2 sequences are SGHDT and YYEEEE. The CDR3, as DNA: TGTGCCAGCAGCTTTAGGGGGGCTGGGAACACCGGGGAGCTGTTTTTT. Encoded protein: CASSFRGAGNTGELFF.

The chain has TRBV5-4 and TRBJ2-3; a weak D match, TRBD1 (6 bases). CDR3 size: 16 residues. CDR1 and CDR2 (germline): SGHNT, YYREEE (reference sequence). V gave up 1 base and J gave up 0 bases, with 12 bases separating them. CDR3 DNA: TGTGCCAGCAGCTTGAGGACCAGGGGAAGCACAGATACGCAGTATTTT. Translating it yields CASSLRTRGSTDTQYF.

The DNA for the CDR3 is TGTGCCAGCAGTGAATTCAGGGTGACCACTGAAGCTTTCTTT. It specifies CASSEFRVTTEAFF. The rearrangement links TRBV6-5 to TRBJ1-1, with D tentatively TRBD1 (5 bases). This CDR3 has 14 amino acids. Between the trimmed V and J ends, which lost 5 bases and 4 bases, there was a span of 14 bases. Germline assignment: CDR1 MNHEY and CDR2 SVGAGI.

This clone has only a few counts. The chain combines TRBV18 with TRBJ2-5, with D perhaps assigned TRBD1 or TRBD2 (5 bases each). Looked up from germline, CDR1 is KGHSH and CDR2 is LQKENI. The CDR3 has 15 residues. Trimming took off 6 bases at V and 4 bases at J, with 18 bases between the two ends. The CDR3 DNA is TGTGCCAGCTCCATGAGAGGGACGCCATTAGAGACCCAGTACTTC. It yields the protein CASSMRGTPLETQYF.

This clone was detected a few times. This chain uses TRBV27 with TRBJ2-5; D unclear. From germline, CDR1 is MNHEY and CDR2 SMNVEV (reference sequence). V lost 10 bases, J lost 2 bases, and 11 bases lay in between. The CDR3 has 12 amino acids. The CDR3: CAMGREQETQYF. CDR3 sequence (DNA): TGTGCCATGGGTAGAGAACAAGAGACCCAGTACTTC.

This chain joins TRBV15 and TRBJ1-1; unclear D gene. Germline loops: CDR1 LNHNV, CDR2 YYDKDF (reference sequence). The CDR3 consists of 13 residues. Trimming removed 4 bases from V and 5 bases from J, with 11 bases in between. This CDR3 reads CATSMGRKTEAFF. The CDR3 coding sequence is TGTGCCACCAGCATGGGGAGGAAGACTGAAGCTTTCTTT.

This chain uses TRBV28 with TRBJ1-6; D call uncertain. This CDR3 region has 12 residues. V shed 6 bases and J shed 7 bases, with 7 bases lying between them. CDR1 and CDR2 from the germline V gene are MDHEN and SYDVKM. The CDR3 DNA reads as TGTGCCAGCAGCGATCAAAATTCACCCCTCCACTTT. This gives the protein CASSDQNSPLHF. The full variable domain, rest sourced from reference TRBV28 and TRBJ1-6, is DVKVTQSSRYLVKRTGEKVFLECVQDMDHENMFWYRQDPGLGLRLIYFSYDVKMKEKGDIPEGYSVSREKKERFSLILESASTNQTSMYLCASSDQNSPLHFGNGTRLTVT.

The CDR3 nucleotides are TGCGCCAGCAGCCAAGCGGACAGCGTAGCGAACACCGGGGAGCTGTTTTTT. Translating gives CASSQADSVANTGELFF. The genes are TRBV4-3 and TRBJ2-2; a possible D gene is TRBD1 (6 bases). The CDR3 runs 17 residues. CDR1 is LGHNA and CDR2 is YSLEER in the germline V gene. Trimming took 1 base from V and 0 from J, leaving 12 bases between them.

The rearrangement uses TRBV5-6 and TRBJ1-2; D unclear. Germline V CDR1 and CDR2: SGHDT, YYEEEE. The CDR3 has 14 amino acids. Deletions cut 5 bases from V and 0 bases from J, with 11 bases between. The CDR3 DNA reads as TGTGCCAGCAGGTATCAGGCCCCTAACTATGGCTACACCTTC. Translated, it gives CASRYQAPNYGYTF.

J is TRBJ2-3 and V is TRBV4-1; 10 bases agree with TRBD1. This CDR3 has 18 residues. After removal of 1 base from V and 2 bases from J, the junction contained 9 bases not matched to a gene. Germline V gene lookup returns CDR1 MGHRA and CDR2 YSYEKL. CDR3: CASSQVTGGQGYTDTQYF. CDR3 bases: TGCGCCAGCAGCCAAGTAACTGGGGGACAGGGGTACACAGATACGCAGTATTTT.

The chain is built from TRBV4-1 and TRBJ2-1; perhaps TRBD2 as D (6 bases). The CDR3 runs 15 residues. Trimming took off 1 base at V and 3 bases at J, with 10 bases between the two ends. Germline V lookup: CDR1 MGHRA, CDR2 YSYEKL. The CDR3 bases are TGCGCCAGCAGCCAAGTCGCGGGGAACTACAATGAGCAGTTCTTC. Encoded protein: CASSQVAGNYNEQFF.

This clone was detected only once. The J gene is TRBJ2-1, the V gene TRBV19; D is uncertain. This CDR3 has 15 residues. CDR1 is LNHDA, CDR2 SQIVND, per germline (reference sequence). The ends were cut back, 4 bases at V and 7 bases at J, with 17 bases in the middle. CDR3 sequence: CASSTPSVGYNEQFF. The DNA of the CDR3 is TGTGCCAGTAGTACCCCCTCGGTAGGATATAATGAGCAGTTCTTC.

The J gene is TRBJ1-3, the V gene TRBV6-1; D gene unclear. CDR3 length equals 14 residues. CDR1 is MNHNS and CDR2 is SASEGT in the germline V gene. V lost 6 bases and J lost 2, with 11 bases in between. The CDR3 region is CASSPLGTGNTIYF. As DNA, the CDR3 is TGTGCCAGCAGCCCCCTTGGGACTGGAAACACCATATATTTT.

J is TRBJ2-1 and V is TRBV7-6; D is unclear. Per germline, CDR1 SGHVS and CDR2 FNYEAQ. The CDR3 loop spans 16 amino acids. The germline V and J ends were trimmed by 1 base and 2 bases, with 12 bases remaining between them. CDR3 DNA sequence: TGTGCCAGCAGCTTAGAGTTAGGTACAGCCTACAATGAGCAGTTCTTC. Amino acids: CASSLELGTAYNEQFF.

The V and J genes are TRBV2 and TRBJ1-5; no reliable D call. V was pared by 8 bases and J by 5 bases, with 10 bases between. Germline CDR1 and CDR2: SNHLY and FYNNEI. The CDR3 is made up of 12 amino acids. The CDR3 here is CASGREDQPQHF. The CDR3 DNA follows: TGTGCCAGCGGAAGGGAAGATCAGCCCCAGCATTTT.

This chain uses TRBV6-5 with TRBJ2-5; 9 bases match TRBD2. The junction had 5 bases not matched to a gene; V was cut back by 5 bases and J by 7 bases. CDR3 length: 13 residues. Germline CDR1 MNHEY, CDR2 SVGAGI. The CDR3 spells CASSPMREGTQYF. The DNA of the CDR3 is TGTGCCAGCAGTCCGATGCGGGAGGGGACCCAGTACTTC.